Listed here is a single T cell receptor (beta chain). The antigen is unknown. It was with a sample-barcoded 5' primer and a J-beta primer mix that a second PCR of roughly 7 to 12 cycles was run. TCRdb fed the 5' RACE reads into MiXCR, producing one record per CDR3 protein. The table records some 790,000 distinct CDR3 sequences, about 30% of them present only once. Drawn from each donor were around 10 milliliters of peripheral blood. A minimum of 7 million PBMCs was isolated per sample. This record belongs to a study of blood T cells in healthy people across ages. Overall study findings and caveats: Any changes in expanded clonotypes were possibly confounded, as donor CMV status remained unknown. When set beside aged donors, long-lived donors presented more naive CD4+ cells and higher diversity.

CDR1 is MGHRA, CDR2 YSYEKL, per germline. Deletions cut 0 bases from V and 13 bases from J, with 6 bases between. This CDR3 has 11 amino acids. The chain uses TRBV4-1 and TRBJ1-4; D not resolved. This clonotype originated in a woman aged 80 or older in good health. Sequencing input: blood. The CDR3 nucleotides read TGCGCCAGCAGCCAAGAAAGGTCACTGTTTTTT. This gives the protein CASSQERSLFF.